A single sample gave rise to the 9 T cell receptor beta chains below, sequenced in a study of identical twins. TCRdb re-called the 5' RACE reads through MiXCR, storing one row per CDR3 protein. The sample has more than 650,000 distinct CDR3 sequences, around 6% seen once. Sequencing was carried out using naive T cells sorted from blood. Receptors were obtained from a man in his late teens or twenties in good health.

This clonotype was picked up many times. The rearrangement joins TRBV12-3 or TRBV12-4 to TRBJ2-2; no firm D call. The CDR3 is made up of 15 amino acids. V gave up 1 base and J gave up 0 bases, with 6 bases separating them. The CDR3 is CASSLGRTNTGELFF. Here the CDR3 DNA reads TGTGCCAGCAGTTTAGGACGGACGAACACCGGGGAGCTGTTTTTT.

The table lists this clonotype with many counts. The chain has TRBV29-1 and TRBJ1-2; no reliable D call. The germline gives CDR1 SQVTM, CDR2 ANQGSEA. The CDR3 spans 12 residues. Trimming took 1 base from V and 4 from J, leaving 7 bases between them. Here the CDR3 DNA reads TGCAGCGTTGAAGTCGGCAGCTATGGCTACACCTTC. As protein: CSVEVGSYGYTF. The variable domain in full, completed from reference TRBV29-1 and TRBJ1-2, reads SAVISQKPSRDICQRGTSLTIQCQVDSQVTMMFWYRQQPGQSLTLIATANQGSEATYESGFVIDKFPISRPNLTFSTLTVSNMSPEDSSIYLCSVEVGSYGYTFGSGTRLTVV.

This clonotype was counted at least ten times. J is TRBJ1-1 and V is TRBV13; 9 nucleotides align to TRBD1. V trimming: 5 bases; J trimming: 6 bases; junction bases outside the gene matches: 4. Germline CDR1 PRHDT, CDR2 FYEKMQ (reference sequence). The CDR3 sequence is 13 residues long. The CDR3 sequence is CASSLQGAPEAFF. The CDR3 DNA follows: TGTGCCAGCAGCCTACAGGGGGCCCCTGAAGCTTTCTTT.

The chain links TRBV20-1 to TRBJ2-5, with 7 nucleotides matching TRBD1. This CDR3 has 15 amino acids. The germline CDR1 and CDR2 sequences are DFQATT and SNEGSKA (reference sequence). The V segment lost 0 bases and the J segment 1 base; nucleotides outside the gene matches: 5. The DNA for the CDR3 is TGCAGTGCTAGAGATGCACGACAGGGCCAAGAGACCCAGTACTTC. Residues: CSARDARQGQETQYF.

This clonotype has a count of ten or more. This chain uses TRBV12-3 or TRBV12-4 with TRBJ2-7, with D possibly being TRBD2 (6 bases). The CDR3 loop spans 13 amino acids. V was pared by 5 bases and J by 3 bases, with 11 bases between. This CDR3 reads CASSRGLRYEQYF. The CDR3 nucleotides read TGTGCCAGCAGTAGGGGACTTCGCTACGAGCAGTACTTC.

The CDR3 here is CASSSIARRDGTEAFF. CDR3 sequence (DNA): TGTGCCAGCAGCTCAATTGCCCGTCGGGACGGGACTGAAGCTTTCTTT. This chain connects TRBV7-9 to TRBJ1-1; a possible D gene is TRBD1 (5 bases). The germline CDR1 and CDR2 sequences are SEHNR and FQNEAQ (reference sequence). The CDR3 length is 16 residues. Trimming cost V 4 bases and J 5 bases, with 20 bases left between them.

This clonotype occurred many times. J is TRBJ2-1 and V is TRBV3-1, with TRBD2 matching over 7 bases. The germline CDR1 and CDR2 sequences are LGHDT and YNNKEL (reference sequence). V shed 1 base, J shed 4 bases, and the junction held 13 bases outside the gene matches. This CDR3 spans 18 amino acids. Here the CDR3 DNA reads TGTGCCAGCAGCCAAGCCCCTTCCTCTAGCGGAAATTACAATGAGCAGTTCTTC. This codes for CASSQAPSSSGNYNEQFF.

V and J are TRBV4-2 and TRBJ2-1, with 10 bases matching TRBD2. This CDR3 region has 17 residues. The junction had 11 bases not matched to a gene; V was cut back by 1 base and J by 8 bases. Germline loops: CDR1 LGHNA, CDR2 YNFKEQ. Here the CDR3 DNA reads TGTGCCAGCAGCCAAGGGACGAGCGGGAGGGCCATTGATGAGCAGTTCTTC. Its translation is CASSQGTSGRAIDEQFF.

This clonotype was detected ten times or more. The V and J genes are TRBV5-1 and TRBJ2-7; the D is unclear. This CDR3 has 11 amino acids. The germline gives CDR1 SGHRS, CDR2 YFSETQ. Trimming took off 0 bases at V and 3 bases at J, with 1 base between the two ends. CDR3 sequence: CASSLDYEQYF. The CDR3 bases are TGCGCCAGCAGCTTGGACTACGAGCAGTACTTC.